The 18 T cell receptor beta chains below come from one sample, sequenced in a study of cytomegalovirus exposure and HLA in healthy donors. The PCR employed 60 Vbeta primers together with 13 Jbeta primers. The table came from immunoSEQ multiplex PCR; TCRdb's copy has only in-frame clones and leaves some out. In the table there are roughly 200,000 clones, roughly 80% of which are singletons. The material sequenced was PBMCs. These receptors were obtained from a woman aged 40 to 50 in good health and CMV-seronegative.

The chain combines TRBV30 with TRBJ2-7, with 9 bases identical to TRBD1. In germline, CDR1 is GTSNPN, CDR2 SVGIG (reference sequence). This CDR3 is 13 amino acids long. Trimming cost V 2 bases and J 3 bases; bases outside gene matches: 2. In DNA, the CDR3 is TGTGCCTGGAGTCCGGGACAGGGCTACGAGCAGTACTTC. Amino acid sequence: CAWSPGQGYEQYF.

This clone was detected only once. This chain links TRBV19 with TRBJ1-1; TRBD1 might be the D (5 bases). The CDR3 has 15 amino acids. Germline V gene lookup returns CDR1 LNHDA and CDR2 SQIVND (reference sequence). The ends were cut back, 5 bases at V and 1 base at J, with 14 bases in the middle. CDR3 sequence (DNA): TGTGCCAGTAGTCCCGACGGGGGGGGGAACACTGAAGCTTTCTTT. This codes for CASSPDGGGNTEAFF.

CDR3 coding DNA: TGCGCCAGCAGCTGGACGACAGGGACTGGGGCCAACGTCCTGACTTTC. Its translation is CASSWTTGTGANVLTF. The chain is built from TRBV5-1 and TRBJ2-6, with 7 bases fitting TRBD1. The junction had 5 bases not matched to a gene; V was cut back by 3 bases and J by 2 bases. The germline V gene has CDR1 SGHRS and CDR2 YFSETQ. The CDR3 extends over 16 amino acids.

The chain links TRBV10-3 to TRBJ2-7; 7 positions match TRBD2. The CDR3 consists of 14 residues. Germline V gives CDR1 ENHRY, CDR2 SYGVKD. The trim removed 7 bases at V and 1 base at J, leaving 7 bases unmatched. The CDR3 region is CAIMGGVGSYEQYF. The CDR3 region has the DNA TGTGCCATCATGGGGGGGGTAGGGTCCTACGAGCAGTACTTC.

The chain carries TRBV6-5 and TRBJ1-2; TRBD1 aligns across 11 bases. The CDR3 is 14 amino acids. Germline CDR1 MNHEY, CDR2 SVGAGI. V was pared by 6 bases and J by 8 bases, with 8 bases of the junction left unmatched. Written as DNA, the CDR3 is TGTGCCAGCAGCCCCGGACAGGGGGCATGGGGCTACACCTTC. This sequence encodes CASSPGQGAWGYTF.

V is TRBV18 and J is TRBJ1-2; 8 bases map to TRBD1. The CDR3 contains 13 residues. J was trimmed by 5 bases and V by 3 bases; bases with no gene match: 2. Germline CDR1 KGHSH, CDR2 LQKENI. The CDR3 is CASSPDREYGYTF. CDR3 nucleotides: TGTGCCAGCTCACCGGACAGGGAGTATGGCTACACCTTC.

The chain joins TRBV5-4 to TRBJ1-6; weak D call: TRBD1 (5 bases). This CDR3 contains 17 residues. Per the germline V gene, CDR1 is SGHNT and CDR2 is YYREEE (reference sequence). V gave up 4 bases and J gave up 5 bases, with 19 bases separating them. CDR3 bases: TGTGCCAGCAGCGGCGGGTTCTCGGGGGGAAATAATTCACCCCTCCACTTT. It translates to CASSGGFSGGNNSPLHF.

The chain joins TRBV15 to TRBJ2-7, with D tentatively TRBD2 (5 bases). The germline V gene encodes CDR1 LNHNV and CDR2 YYDKDF (reference sequence). The CDR3 is 14 amino acids. V gave up 2 bases and J gave up 3 bases, with 11 bases separating them. In DNA form, the CDR3 reads TGTGCCACCAGCAGAAGCAAGGAGGTCTACGAGCAGTACTTC. It encodes CATSRSKEVYEQYF.

As for this clone: In the same sample, other DNA sequences code for this CDR3. J is TRBJ1-1 and V is TRBV27; TRBD1 matches at 10 bases. The CDR3 covers 14 residues. The V gene's germline CDR1 is MNHEY and CDR2 SMNVEV (reference sequence). V lost 3 bases and J lost 3; bases outside the gene matches: 1. For the CDR3, the DNA is TGTGCCAGCAGTTTGGGACAGGGGTACACTGAAGCTTTCTTT. The encoded protein is CASSLGQGYTEAFF.

The rearrangement uses TRBV7-9 and TRBJ2-7, with D possibly being TRBD1 (5 bases). Germline V gene sequence: CDR1 SEHNR, CDR2 FQNEAQ (reference sequence). Between the trimmed V and J ends, which lost 4 bases and 2 bases, there was a span of 9 bases. The length of the CDR3 is 13 residues. As DNA, the CDR3 is TGTGCCAGCAGCTCACCGACAGCCTACGAGCAGTACTTC. This sequence encodes CASSSPTAYEQYF.

The chain uses TRBV30 and TRBJ2-5; D perhaps matches TRBD2 (6 bases). V lost 2 bases and J lost 0, with 10 bases in between. This CDR3 is 14 amino acids long. CDR1 is GTSNPN, CDR2 SVGIG, per germline (reference sequence). The CDR3 reads CAWSPGLHQETQYF. The CDR3 DNA reads TGTGCCTGGAGTCCAGGACTACACCAAGAGACCCAGTACTTC.

The rearrangement links TRBV7-2 to TRBJ1-3, with 7 positions matching TRBD1. The CDR3 runs to 14 residues. Germline CDR1 SGHTA, CDR2 FQGNSA. The trim removed 3 bases at V and 4 bases at J, leaving 3 bases unmatched. The DNA for the CDR3 is TGTGCCAGCAGCTTGACCAGGGGGGGAAACACCATATATTTT. Its protein product is CASSLTRGGNTIYF.

This sequence joins TRBV7-9 and TRBJ1-5; 8 bases line up with TRBD1. The V gene's germline CDR1 is SEHNR and CDR2 FQNEAQ (reference sequence). The CDR3 consists of 15 residues. The V and J ends lost 5 bases and 2 bases, in that order; junction bases with no gene match: 5. CDR3 residues: CASSADRVGNQPQHF. CDR3 in DNA: TGTGCCAGCAGCGCGGACAGGGTAGGCAATCAGCCCCAGCATTTT.

This chain uses TRBV28 with TRBJ2-3; 7 nucleotides align to TRBD2. The germline V gene encodes CDR1 MDHEN and CDR2 SYDVKM. J was trimmed by 5 bases and V by 3 bases; bases with no gene match: 11. The CDR3 length is 16 residues. CDR3 residues: CASSFVVEWEGDTQYF. The CDR3 nucleotides are TGTGCCAGCAGTTTCGTCGTTGAGTGGGAGGGAGATACGCAGTATTTT.

CDR3 loop: CASSTGQGSTEAFF. The CDR3 nucleotides read TGCGCCAGCAGCACGGGACAGGGATCCACTGAAGCTTTCTTT. This chain connects TRBV5-1 to TRBJ1-1; 9 nucleotides match TRBD1. Germline values: CDR1 SGHRS, CDR2 YFSETQ. Trimming removed 4 bases from V and 4 bases from J; junction bases left unmatched: 5. The CDR3 extends over 14 amino acids.

The chain combines TRBV9 with TRBJ1-1; 8 bases agree with TRBD1. The CDR3 runs to 14 residues. Trimming at V came to 3 bases and at J to 5 bases, leaving 6 bases not matched to a gene. Germline V gene lookup returns CDR1 SGDLS and CDR2 YYNGEE. The CDR3 spells CASSGTGRMTEAFF. As DNA, the CDR3 is TGTGCCAGCAGCGGGACAGGGAGGATGACTGAAGCTTTCTTT.

This clone came up once. The J gene is TRBJ2-5, the V gene TRBV29-1; 10 bases are shared with TRBD1. The trim removed 4 bases at V and 4 bases at J, leaving 9 bases unmatched. The CDR3 is 15 residues long. Per germline, CDR1 SQVTM and CDR2 ANQGSEA. The CDR3 DNA follows: TGCAGCGTTGTCGCCGGGACAGGGGTCGGAGAGACCCAGTACTTC. Translated, it gives CSVVAGTGVGETQYF.

The chain uses TRBV27 and TRBJ1-2; 11 nucleotides match TRBD1. V trimming: 6 bases; J trimming: 4 bases; junction bases outside the gene matches: 4. CDR3 length: 14 residues. Germline loops: CDR1 MNHEY, CDR2 SMNVEV (reference sequence). The CDR3 region is CASRIGQGAYGYTF. The CDR3 DNA sequence: TGTGCCAGCAGGATTGGACAGGGGGCCTATGGCTACACCTTC.